Each of the 29 T cell receptor beta chains below was sequenced from the same sample in a study of PD-L1 blockade in urothelial cancer. Time point indicated: peripheral blood 6 weeks after treatment start. Sequenced by immunoSEQ multiplex PCR; TCRdb stores in-frame clones only, minus some. The sample includes roughly 100,000 clones, around 78% seen only once; the top ten take under 10%. The specimen was PBMCs, collected around atezolizumab (anti-PD-L1) treatment. These TCRs come from a man in his 70s with urothelial cancer.

The V gene is TRBV19, the J gene TRBJ1-3; D remains ambiguous. Germline V gene sequence: CDR1 LNHDA, CDR2 SQIVND (reference sequence). This CDR3 has 14 residues. Trimming removed 7 bases at V and 1 base at J, with 11 bases between. The CDR3 region has the DNA TGTGCCAGTACAGAGCGATTTTCTGGAAACACCATATATTTT. This translates into CASTERFSGNTIYF.

V gene TRBV29-1 combines with J gene TRBJ1-1, with D uncertain. The CDR3 has 13 residues. From germline, CDR1 is SQVTM and CDR2 ANQGSEA. Trimming shortened V by 5 bases and J by 8 bases, and 18 bases separated the two germline ends. As DNA, the CDR3 is TGCAGCGTTCCCCGCCGGGCGGGTCTAGAAGCTTTCTTT. Translation: CSVPRRAGLEAFF. Full variable domain (rest looked up from reference TRBV29-1 and TRBJ1-1): SAVISQKPSRDICQRGTSLTIQCQVDSQVTMMFWYRQQPGQSLTLIATANQGSEATYESGFVIDKFPISRPNLTFSTLTVSNMSPEDSSIYLCSVPRRAGLEAFFGQGTRLTVV.

V and J are TRBV2 and TRBJ1-1; D is unclear. Germline lookup yields CDR1 SNHLY and CDR2 FYNNEI. Deletions cut 9 bases from V and 1 base from J, with 12 bases between. The CDR3 runs to 13 residues. Written as DNA, the CDR3 is TGTGCCAGTCGATTGGGCAGGAACACTGAAGCTTTCTTT. Amino acids: CASRLGRNTEAFF. Drawing the rest from reference TRBV2 and TRBJ1-1, the complete variable domain is EPEVTQTPSHQVTQMGQEVILRCVPISNHLYFYWYRQILGQKVEFLVSFYNNEISEKSEIFDDQFSVERPDGSNFTLKIRSTKLEDSAMYFCASRLGRNTEAFFGQGTRLTVV.

V is TRBV7-2 and J is TRBJ2-5; TRBD2 matches 7 bases. Germline V gives CDR1 SGHTA, CDR2 FQGNSA. With 6 bases clipped from V and 1 base from J, the junction kept 8 bases outside the gene matches. The CDR3 runs 15 residues. The CDR3 spells CASRQASGSQETQYF. Here the CDR3 DNA reads TGTGCCAGCAGACAAGCTAGCGGCAGCCAAGAGACCCAGTACTTC.

The CDR3 DNA sequence: TGCGCCAGCAGCTCAGTTAGGACAGACACAGATACGCAGTATTTT. Translating it yields CASSSVRTDTDTQYF. V usage is TRBV5-1 and J usage is TRBJ2-3; tentatively, D is TRBD1 (6 bases). Per the germline V gene, CDR1 is SGHRS and CDR2 is YFSETQ. This CDR3 comprises 15 residues. The V and J ends lost 3 bases and 2 bases respectively, with 13 bases between them.

The J gene is TRBJ1-6, the V gene TRBV4-1; D is unresolved. The CDR3 loop spans 16 amino acids. V was cut by 1 base and J by 4 bases, with 11 bases left in between. CDR1 MGHRA and CDR2 YSYEKL come from the germline V gene. CDR3 protein: CASSQVGEGYNSPLHF. The CDR3 bases are TGCGCCAGCAGCCAAGTCGGGGAGGGTTATAATTCACCCCTCCACTTT.

The chain has TRBV6-5 and TRBJ2-7, with TRBD1 as a possible D gene (6 bases). Germline V CDR1 and CDR2: MNHEY, SVGAGI. The CDR3 has 13 residues. Trimming left V 5 bases short and J 6 bases short, with 14 bases between. The CDR3 DNA reads TGTGCCAGCAGTGGAAACAGGGAATTCGAGCAGTACTTC. Translating gives CASSGNREFEQYF.

This chain links TRBV5-5 with TRBJ2-5; TRBD2 agrees at 8 bases. The ends lost 2 bases at V and 5 bases at J; junction bases unmatched: 11. CDR3 length: 16 residues. In germline, CDR1 is SGHKS, CDR2 YYEKEE (reference sequence). The CDR3 reads CASSFTSGEGGETQYF. The CDR3 bases are TGTGCCAGCAGCTTTACTAGCGGAGAGGGGGGGGAGACCCAGTACTTC.

Judged by abundance, this clone is medium-sized (0.01 to 0.1%). The chain couples TRBV4-2 to TRBJ2-3, with D perhaps matching TRBD1 (5 bases). The CDR3 is made up of 15 amino acids. The V gene lost 0 bases and the J gene lost 3 bases, with 10 bases spanning the gap. CDR1 LGHNA and CDR2 YNFKEQ come from the germline V gene. The CDR3 reads CASSQDFQGTDTQYF. For the CDR3, the DNA is TGTGCCAGCAGCCAAGATTTCCAGGGAACAGATACGCAGTATTTT.

The chain carries TRBV2 and TRBJ1-3, with TRBD1 as a possible D gene (5 bases). This CDR3 has 15 residues. V was shortened by 7 bases and J by 0 bases, with 13 bases between the two germline ends. Germline values: CDR1 SNHLY, CDR2 FYNNEI. Here the CDR3 DNA reads TGTGCCAGCAAACAGACAGCTTCCTCTGGAAACACCATATATTTT. It is translated as CASKQTASSGNTIYF.

This clone came up a few times. The chain combines TRBV15 with TRBJ1-4; D is undetermined. CDR3 length: 14 amino acids. Germline CDR1 LNHNV, CDR2 YYDKDF (reference sequence). The germline V and J ends were trimmed by 0 bases and 7 bases, with 9 bases remaining between them. CDR3 protein: CATSRDSGSEKLFF. CDR3 nucleotides: TGTGCCACCAGCAGAGATTCAGGCTCTGAAAAACTGTTTTTT.

This chain connects TRBV5-8 to TRBJ2-7, with D uncertain. Germline lookup yields CDR1 SGHTS and CDR2 YDEGEE. The CDR3 totals 12 residues. The V gene lost 0 bases and the J gene lost 5 bases, with 6 bases spanning the gap. In DNA, the CDR3 is TGTGCCAGCAGCTTGGTGGGCGACGAGCAGTACTTC. It specifies CASSLVGDEQYF. Together with reference TRBV5-8 and TRBJ2-7, the CDR3 gives the full variable domain: EAGVTQSPTHLIKTRGQQATLRCSPISGHTSVYWYQQALGLGLQFLLWYDEGEERNRGNFPPRFSGRQFPNYSSELNVNALELEDSALYLCASSLVGDEQYFGPGTRLTVT.

This clone was recorded once. The J gene is TRBJ2-7, the V gene TRBV6-5; 8 nucleotides agree with TRBD1. After removal of 4 bases from V and 6 bases from J, the junction contained 14 bases not matched to a gene. The V gene's germline CDR1 is MNHEY and CDR2 SVGAGI. This CDR3 contains 16 residues. CDR3 sequence reads: CASSLRPGGQGREQYF. CDR3 bases: TGTGCCAGCAGTTTACGGCCAGGGGGCCAGGGGCGCGAGCAGTACTTC.

This clone showed up many times. This chain links TRBV29-1 with TRBJ2-2; D possibly corresponds to TRBD1 (7 bases). This CDR3 region has 14 residues. The V gene's germline CDR1 is SQVTM and CDR2 ANQGSEA. V lost 3 bases and J lost 5, with 13 bases in between. The CDR3 DNA reads as TGCAGCGTTGAGGGTCAGGGGGGAACCGGGGAGCTGTTTTTT. It codes for CSVEGQGGTGELFF.

This rearrangement joins TRBV9 to TRBJ1-5; the D gene is possibly TRBD1 (6 bases). Germline assignment: CDR1 SGDLS and CDR2 YYNGEE. V was clipped by 3 bases and J by 4 bases, with 11 bases between them. The CDR3 runs 14 residues. CDR3 residues: CASSDGTNNQPQHF. Written as DNA, the CDR3 is TGTGCCAGCAGCGACGGGACAAATAATCAGCCCCAGCATTTT. The variable domain in full, with the rest retrieved from reference TRBV9 and TRBJ1-5, is DSGVTQTPKHLITATGQRVTLRCSPRSGDLSVYWYQQSLDQGLQFLIQYYNGEERAKGNILERFSAQQFPDLHSELNLSSLELGDSALYFCASSDGTNNQPQHFGDGTRLSIL.

This chain uses TRBV5-1 with TRBJ1-6; no firm D call. The V gene's germline CDR1 is SGHRS and CDR2 YFSETQ. Trimming shortened V by 1 base and J by 4 bases, and 9 bases separated the two germline ends. This CDR3 has 15 residues. Here the CDR3 DNA reads TGCGCCAGCAGCTTGAACAGCAAATATAATTCACCCCTCCACTTT. It encodes CASSLNSKYNSPLHF.

The chain recombines TRBV7-6 with TRBJ2-1, with 11 nucleotides matching TRBD1. CDR3 length: 16 residues. Looked up from germline, CDR1 is SGHVS and CDR2 is FNYEAQ. V was pared by 5 bases and J by 2 bases, with 5 bases of the junction left unmatched. The DNA of the CDR3 is TGTGCCAGCAGCCCTCCGGGACAGGGGGCCTACAATGAGCAGTTCTTC. This translates into CASSPPGQGAYNEQFF.

The rearrangement links TRBV9 to TRBJ1-1, with 8 bases aligning to TRBD1. J lost 3 bases, V lost 3 bases, and 4 bases had no gene match. The CDR3 has 14 amino acids. Germline CDR1 SGDLS, CDR2 YYNGEE. The CDR3 DNA reads as TGTGCCAGCAGCGAGACAGGGGTTGACACTGAAGCTTTCTTT. This codes for CASSETGVDTEAFF. Complete variable domain (other parts from reference TRBV9 and TRBJ1-1): DSGVTQTPKHLITATGQRVTLRCSPRSGDLSVYWYQQSLDQGLQFLIQYYNGEERAKGNILERFSAQQFPDLHSELNLSSLELGDSALYFCASSETGVDTEAFFGQGTRLTVV.

The chain joins TRBV18 to TRBJ1-2; 7 bases map to TRBD1. V was clipped by 4 bases and J by 6 bases; unmatched bases: 11. Germline CDR1 is KGHSH and CDR2 is LQKENI. The CDR3 is 15 residues long. The CDR3 nucleotides are TGTGCCAGCTCACTAGAGGACAGGCAAAGGCATGGCTACACCTTC. This translates into CASSLEDRQRHGYTF.

The chain recombines TRBV5-6 with TRBJ1-2; D not certain. V gave up 0 bases and J gave up 8 bases, with 23 bases separating them. The CDR3 totals 17 residues. Germline values: CDR1 SGHDT, CDR2 YYEEEE. CDR3 bases: TGTGCCAGCAGCTTGGCAACACCCCCTGCGGCCTCGGGAGGCTACACCTTC. Encoded protein: CASSLATPPAASGGYTF. The complete variable domain, with remaining parts taken from reference TRBV5-6 and TRBJ1-2, reads DAGVTQSPTHLIKTRGQQVTLRCSPKSGHDTVSWYQQALGQGPQFIFQYYEEEERQRGNFPDRFSGHQFPNYSSELNVNALLLGDSALYLCASSLATPPAASGGYTFGSGTRLTVV.

The chain uses TRBV7-2 and TRBJ2-2; 9 bases map to TRBD2. Looked up from germline, CDR1 is SGHTA and CDR2 is FQGNSA. V shed 5 bases, J shed 7 bases, and the junction held 8 bases outside the gene matches. This CDR3 has 15 amino acids. CDR3 DNA: TGTGCCAGCAGCGCTCTAGCGGGGAGGGGCGGGGAGCTGTTTTTT. Amino acids: CASSALAGRGGELFF.

The gene calls are TRBV29-1 and TRBJ2-3; 9 bases line up with TRBD1. V lost 5 bases to trimming and J lost 4 bases; unmatched junction nucleotides: 4. Germline V CDR1 and CDR2: SQVTM, ANQGSEA. This CDR3 contains 13 residues. CDR3 DNA sequence: TGCAGCGTTCCTAGACAGGGGGCAGATACGCAGTATTTT. Its protein is CSVPRQGADTQYF.

The chain links TRBV2 to TRBJ2-1; tentative D call: TRBD1 (5 bases). V lost 6 bases and J lost 13, with 13 bases in between. Germline-derived CDR1 and CDR2 are SNHLY and FYNNEI. The CDR3 spans 11 residues. Here the CDR3 DNA reads TGTGCCAGCAGGATCTCACAGGTCCAGTTCTTC. Translating it yields CASRISQVQFF.

The chain is built from TRBV11-2 and TRBJ2-2; 9 positions match TRBD2. V lost 5 bases and J lost 5; bases outside the gene matches: 6. From germline, CDR1 is SGHAT and CDR2 FQNNGV. The CDR3 length is 15 residues. The CDR3 DNA sequence: TGTGCCAGCAGCATAACTAGCGGGCGGACCGGGGAGCTGTTTTTT. The encoded protein is CASSITSGRTGELFF.

V is TRBV4-1 and J is TRBJ1-2; the D gene is possibly TRBD1 (5 bases). Germline V gives CDR1 MGHRA, CDR2 YSYEKL. The CDR3 extends over 12 amino acids. V lost 6 bases, J lost 3 bases, and 8 bases lay in between. The DNA of the CDR3 is TGCGCCAGCAGGGGGGGTGACTATGGCTACACCTTC. Its protein product is CASRGGDYGYTF.

The chain recombines TRBV5-6 with TRBJ2-2; TRBD2 aligns across 8 bases. The CDR3 loop spans 14 amino acids. CDR1 is SGHDT, CDR2 YYEEEE, per germline. Trimming at V came to 4 bases and at J to 6 bases, leaving 5 bases not matched to a gene. CDR3 protein: CASSPTGGAGELFF. In DNA, the CDR3 is TGTGCCAGCAGCCCAACGGGGGGGGCCGGGGAGCTGTTTTTT.

The chain links TRBV6-1 to TRBJ2-1; 11 nucleotides match TRBD2. The germline V gene encodes CDR1 MNHNS and CDR2 SASEGT. Germline trimming cut 4 bases from V and 5 bases from J; bases unmatched to any gene: 4. This CDR3 is 15 amino acids long. CDR3 nucleotides: TGTGCCAGCAGTGTACGACTAGCGGGGAACAATGAGCAGTTCTTC. Translation gives CASSVRLAGNNEQFF.

The rearrangement joins TRBV7-2 to TRBJ2-5, with no clear D. The ends were cut back, 0 bases at V and 3 bases at J, with 8 bases in the middle. Germline-derived CDR1 and CDR2 are SGHTA and FQGNSA. This CDR3 comprises 14 residues. The CDR3 DNA is TGTGCCAGCAGCTTAGCTGGAGCTGAAGAGACCCAGTACTTC. This gives the protein CASSLAGAEETQYF.

The chain links TRBV5-6 to TRBJ1-5; possibly TRBD1 for D (6 bases). The CDR3 spans 14 residues. CDR1 is SGHDT and CDR2 is YYEEEE in the germline V gene. The ends were cut back, 4 bases at V and 3 bases at J, with 11 bases in the middle. CDR3 loop: CASSRRDNNQPQHF. The CDR3 DNA is TGTGCCAGCAGCCGCCGGGACAACAATCAGCCCCAGCATTTT.